Listed below are T cell receptor beta chains from one sample, sequenced in a study of blood T cell dynamics during melanoma immunotherapy. The table came from immunoSEQ multiplex PCR; TCRdb's copy has only in-frame clones and leaves some out. This sample carries 25,000 to 35,000 clones, roughly 83% of them seen once, and the ten largest clones take 10%. Sample: blood, taken from a patient treated with checkpoint blockade. The source is a human donor with melanoma. The CDR3 runs from the conserved cysteine through the conserved F or W. Fields, in order: CDR3 protein, CDR3 DNA, V gene, clone size, J gene, D gene. The D gene is left open where the match is weak. The listing skips clone size in some rows; elsewhere it reads once, few, many or a size class.

CDR3: CASSLAGDSYEQYF; DNA: TGCGCCAGCAGCTTGGCTGGGGACAGCTACGAGCAGTACTTC; V: TRBV5-1; size: .; J: TRBJ2-7; D: TRBD1
CDR3: CASSLYASGASVLGTQYF; DNA: TGTGCCAGCAGTTTATATGCTAGTGGTGCTAGCGTGTTAGGTACGCAGTATTTT; V: TRBV28; size: .; J: TRBJ2-3; D: .
CDR3: CASITGTGANVLTF; DNA: TGTGCCAGCATAACGGGGACTGGGGCCAACGTCCTGACTTTC; V: TRBV2; size: .; J: TRBJ2-6; D: .
CDR3: CASSLSSAATNEKLFF; DNA: TGTGCCAGCAGTTTGAGCTCAGCCGCAACTAATGAAAAACTGTTTTTT; V: TRBV6-6; size: once; J: TRBJ1-4; D: .
CDR3: CASSLLGGAEQYF; DNA: TGTGCCAGCAGCTTACTGGGTGGGGCCGAGCAGTACTTC; V: TRBV7-6; size: .; J: TRBJ2-7; D: .
CDR3: CATSRELGSHYEQYF; DNA: TGTGCCACCAGCAGAGAACTAGGATCCCACTACGAGCAGTACTTC; V: TRBV15; size: .; J: TRBJ2-7; D: .
CDR3: CASSSPQGFDNEKLFF; DNA: TGCGCCAGCTCAAGTCCACAGGGATTTGATAATGAAAAACTGTTTTTT; V: TRBV4-1; size: .; J: TRBJ1-4; D: .
CDR3: CASRFSGNTIYF; DNA: TGTGCCAGTAGGTTTTCTGGAAACACCATATATTTT; V: TRBV19; size: once; J: TRBJ1-3; D: .
CDR3: CASSPHEGTYEQYF; DNA: TGTGCCAGCAGCCCCCATGAAGGGACCTACGAGCAGTACTTC; V: TRBV9; size: .; J: TRBJ2-7; D: .
CDR3: CASPRSGGRGEQFF; DNA: TGTGCCAGCCCCCGGAGCGGGGGGAGAGGTGAGCAGTTCTTC; V: TRBV7-2; size: .; J: TRBJ2-1; D: TRBD2
CDR3: CASSLNDIRYTEAFF; DNA: TGCGCCAGCAGCTTGAATGACATCAGGTACACTGAAGCTTTCTTT; V: TRBV5-1; size: few; J: TRBJ1-1; D: .
CDR3: CSVVYRGGYEQYF; DNA: TGCAGCGTTGTATATCGGGGGGGCTACGAGCAGTACTTC; V: TRBV29-1; size: .; J: TRBJ2-7; D: TRBD2
CDR3: CASSFGGEYTQYF; DNA: TGTGCCAGCAGTTTTGGGGGGGAGTATACGCAGTATTTT; V: TRBV27; size: .; J: TRBJ2-3; D: TRBD2
CDR3: CASSFSTGELFF; DNA: TGTGCCAGCAGTTTTAGCACCGGGGAGCTGTTTTTT; V: TRBV27; size: .; J: TRBJ2-2; D: .
CDR3: CASSSRTRGTDTQYF; DNA: TGTGCCAGCAGCTCCCGGACTAGGGGCACAGATACGCAGTATTTT; V: TRBV11-2; size: .; J: TRBJ2-3; D: TRBD2
CDR3: CASTSWDLYNYGYTF; DNA: TGTGCCAGTACCTCCTGGGACCTCTACAACTATGGCTACACCTTC; V: TRBV19; size: .; J: TRBJ1-2; D: .